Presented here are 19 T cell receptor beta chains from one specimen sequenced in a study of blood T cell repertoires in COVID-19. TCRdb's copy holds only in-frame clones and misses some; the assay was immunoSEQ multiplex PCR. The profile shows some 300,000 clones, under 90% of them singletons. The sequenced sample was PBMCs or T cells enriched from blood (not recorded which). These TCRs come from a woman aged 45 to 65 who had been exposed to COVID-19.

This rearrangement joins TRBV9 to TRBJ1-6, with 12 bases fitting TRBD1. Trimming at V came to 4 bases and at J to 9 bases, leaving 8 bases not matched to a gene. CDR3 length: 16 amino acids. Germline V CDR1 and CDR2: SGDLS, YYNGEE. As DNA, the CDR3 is TGTGCCAGCAGCCCACCGGGACAGGGGGCTGGTTCACCCCTCCACTTT. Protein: CASSPPGQGAGSPLHF.

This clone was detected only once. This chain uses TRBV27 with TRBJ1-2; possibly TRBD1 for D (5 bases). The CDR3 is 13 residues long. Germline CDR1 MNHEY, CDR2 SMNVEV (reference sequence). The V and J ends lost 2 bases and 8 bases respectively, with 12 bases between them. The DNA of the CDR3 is TGTGCCAGCAGTTTAGGGGCAGGCCTGGGCTACACCTTC. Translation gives CASSLGAGLGYTF.

The CDR3, as DNA: TGTGCCAGCAGCTTGCCCCCCCAGAAAGCTTTCTTT. Translated, it gives CASSLPPQKAFF. The chain recombines TRBV7-8 with TRBJ1-1; D remains ambiguous. This CDR3 has 12 amino acids. In germline, CDR1 is SGHVS, CDR2 FQNEAQ. Trimming pared 3 bases from V and 9 bases from J, leaving 11 bases between.

CDR3 amino acids: CASSTGQGLGEQYF. In nucleotides, the CDR3 is TGTGCCAGCTCAACGGGACAGGGGCTGGGCGAGCAGTACTTC. The genes are TRBV18 and TRBJ2-7; TRBD1 matches 10 bases. Germline loops: CDR1 KGHSH, CDR2 LQKENI. There are 14 residues in the CDR3. Losses at the gene ends were 5 bases for V and 6 bases for J; bases not matched to a gene: 7. Drawing the rest from reference TRBV18 and TRBJ2-7, the complete variable domain is NAGVMQNPRHLVRRRGQEARLRCSPMKGHSHVYWYRQLPEEGLKFMVYLQKENIIDESGMPKERFSAEFPKEGPSILRIQQVVRGDSAAYFCASSTGQGLGEQYFGPGTRLTVT.

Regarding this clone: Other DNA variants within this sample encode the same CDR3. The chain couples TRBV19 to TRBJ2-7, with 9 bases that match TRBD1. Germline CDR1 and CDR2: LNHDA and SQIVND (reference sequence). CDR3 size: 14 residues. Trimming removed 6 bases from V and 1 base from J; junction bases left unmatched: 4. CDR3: CASSTGTGSYEQYF. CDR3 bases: TGTGCCAGTAGCACCGGGACAGGGTCCTACGAGCAGTACTTC.

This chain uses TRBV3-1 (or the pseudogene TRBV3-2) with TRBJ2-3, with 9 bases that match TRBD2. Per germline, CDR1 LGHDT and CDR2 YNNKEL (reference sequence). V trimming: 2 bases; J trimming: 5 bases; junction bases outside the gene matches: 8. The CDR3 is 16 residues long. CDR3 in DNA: TGTGCCAGCAGCCAATTCGTAGCGGGGGTTGGAGATACGCAGTATTTT. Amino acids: CASSQFVAGVGDTQYF.

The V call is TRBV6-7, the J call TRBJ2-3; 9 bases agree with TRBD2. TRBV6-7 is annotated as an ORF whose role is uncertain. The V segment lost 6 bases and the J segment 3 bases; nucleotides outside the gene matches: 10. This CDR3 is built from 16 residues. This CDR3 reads CASRTISGGVTDTQYF. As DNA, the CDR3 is TGTGCCAGCAGGACTATTAGCGGGGGAGTAACAGATACGCAGTATTTT.

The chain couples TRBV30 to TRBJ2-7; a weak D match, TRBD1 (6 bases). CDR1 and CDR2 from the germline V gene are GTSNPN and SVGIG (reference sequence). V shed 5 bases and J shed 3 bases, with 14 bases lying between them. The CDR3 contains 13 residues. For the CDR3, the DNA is TGTGCCTGGCAGCCAGGGGACGTCTACGAGCAGTACTTC. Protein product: CAWQPGDVYEQYF.

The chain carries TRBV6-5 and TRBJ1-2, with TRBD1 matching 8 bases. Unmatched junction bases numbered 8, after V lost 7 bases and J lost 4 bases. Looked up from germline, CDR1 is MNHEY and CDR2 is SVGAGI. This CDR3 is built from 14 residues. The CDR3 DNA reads TGTGCCAGCACTGGACAGGGCGTATCCTATGGCTACACCTTC. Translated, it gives CASTGQGVSYGYTF.

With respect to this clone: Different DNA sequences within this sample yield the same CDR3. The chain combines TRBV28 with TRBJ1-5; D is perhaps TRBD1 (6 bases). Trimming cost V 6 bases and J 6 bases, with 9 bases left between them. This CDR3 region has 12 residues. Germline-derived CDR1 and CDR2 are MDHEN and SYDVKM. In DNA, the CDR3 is TGTGCCAGCAGGGGGGCGGGTCAGCCCCAGCATTTT. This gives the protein CASRGAGQPQHF.

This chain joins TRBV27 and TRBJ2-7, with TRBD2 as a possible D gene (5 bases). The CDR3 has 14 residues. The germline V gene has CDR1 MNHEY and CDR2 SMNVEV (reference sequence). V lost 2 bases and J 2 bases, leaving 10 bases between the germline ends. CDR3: CASSLEGSPYEQYF. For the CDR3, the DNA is TGTGCCAGCAGTTTAGAGGGTTCCCCCTACGAGCAGTACTTC.

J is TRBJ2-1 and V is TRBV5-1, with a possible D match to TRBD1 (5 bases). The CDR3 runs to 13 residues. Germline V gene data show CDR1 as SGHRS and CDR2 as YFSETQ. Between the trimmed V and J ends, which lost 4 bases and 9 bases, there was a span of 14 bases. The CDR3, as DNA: TGCGCCAGCAGCGGGGCCGTGTTGAGTGAGCAGTTCTTC. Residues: CASSGAVLSEQFF.

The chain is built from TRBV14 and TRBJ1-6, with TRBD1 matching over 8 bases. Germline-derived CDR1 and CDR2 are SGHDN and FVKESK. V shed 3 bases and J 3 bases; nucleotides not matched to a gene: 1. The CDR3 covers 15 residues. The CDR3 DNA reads TGTGCCAGCAGCCAGGGGACAGGCTATAATTCACCCCTCCACTTT. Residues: CASSQGTGYNSPLHF.

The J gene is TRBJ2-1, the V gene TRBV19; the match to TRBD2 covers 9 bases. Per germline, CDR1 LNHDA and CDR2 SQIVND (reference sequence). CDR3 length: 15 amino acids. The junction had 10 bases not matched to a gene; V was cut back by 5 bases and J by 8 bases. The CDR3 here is CASSPPRGGPDEQFF. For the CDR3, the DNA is TGTGCCAGTAGTCCCCCGCGGGGGGGCCCCGATGAGCAGTTCTTC.

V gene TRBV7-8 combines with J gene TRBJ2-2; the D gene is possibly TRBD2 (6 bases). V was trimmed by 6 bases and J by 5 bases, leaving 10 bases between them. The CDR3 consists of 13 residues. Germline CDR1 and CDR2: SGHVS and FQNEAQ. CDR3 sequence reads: CASSPGGTGELFF. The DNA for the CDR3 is TGTGCCAGCAGTCCCGGGGGAACCGGGGAGCTGTTTTTT.

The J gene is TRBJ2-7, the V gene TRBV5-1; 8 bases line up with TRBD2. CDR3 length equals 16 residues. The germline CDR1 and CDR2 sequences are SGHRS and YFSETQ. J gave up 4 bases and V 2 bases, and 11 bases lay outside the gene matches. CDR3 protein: CASSLPAAGGPYEQYF. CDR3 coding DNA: TGCGCCAGCAGCTTACCCGCCGCGGGGGGACCGTACGAGCAGTACTTC.

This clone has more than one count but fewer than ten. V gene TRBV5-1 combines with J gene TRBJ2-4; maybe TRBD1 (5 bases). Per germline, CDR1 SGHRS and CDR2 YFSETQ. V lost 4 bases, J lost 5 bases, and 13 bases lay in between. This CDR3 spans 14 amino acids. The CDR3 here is CASSPGHNQNIQYF. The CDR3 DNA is TGCGCCAGCAGCCCTGGACACAACCAAAACATTCAGTACTTC.

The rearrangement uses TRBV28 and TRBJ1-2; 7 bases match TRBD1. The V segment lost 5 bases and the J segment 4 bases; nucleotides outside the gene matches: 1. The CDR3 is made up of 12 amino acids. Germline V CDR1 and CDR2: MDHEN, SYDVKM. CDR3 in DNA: TGTGCCAGCAGTACAGGGGTCTATGGCTACACCTTC. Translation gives CASSTGVYGYTF.

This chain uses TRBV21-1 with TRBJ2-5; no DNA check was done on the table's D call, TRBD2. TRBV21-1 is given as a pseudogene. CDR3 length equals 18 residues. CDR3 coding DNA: TGTGCCACCGCGCCCTCCGAGAATAGCGGGGTTCTTCGGGAGACCCAGTACTTC. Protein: CATAPSENSGVLRETQYF.